This entry lists 14 T cell receptor beta chains sequenced from one sample in a study of Ad26.COV2.S vaccination and SARS-CoV-2 variants. Noted treatment: 15 to 20 received Ad26.COV2.S at low or high dose, single or two shots; roughly 5 received placebo; per-sample allocation not given. Collection of samples fell on day 63 after the first vaccine or placebo injection. TCRdb keeps only in-frame clones here, not all; method: immunoSEQ multiplex PCR. The data contain 300,000 to 350,000 clones, about 86% of them singletons. This sample comprised peripheral blood, obtained in a trial of Ad26.COV2.S vaccine versus placebo. The receptors here all came from a person between 18 and 59 years old who received the Ad26.COV2.S COVID-19 vaccine or a placebo.

This clone appeared a single time. This rearrangement joins TRBV2 to TRBJ2-1, with a weak D call TRBD1 (5 bases). The CDR3 is 19 amino acids. Per germline, CDR1 SNHLY and CDR2 FYNNEI. V gave up 4 bases and J gave up 5 bases, with 27 bases separating them. The CDR3 region is CASSGTGLKQRGAHNEQFF. CDR3 DNA: TGTGCCAGCAGTGGAACAGGTTTGAAGCAAAGGGGCGCACACAATGAGCAGTTCTTC. Full variable domain (rest looked up from reference TRBV2 and TRBJ2-1): EPEVTQTPSHQVTQMGQEVILRCVPISNHLYFYWYRQILGQKVEFLVSFYNNEISEKSEIFDDQFSVERPDGSNFTLKIRSTKLEDSAMYFCASSGTGLKQRGAHNEQFFGPGTRLTVL.

V is TRBV2 and J is TRBJ1-1; no firm D call. The V gene's germline CDR1 is SNHLY and CDR2 FYNNEI. With 5 bases removed from V and 0 bases from J, the gap between germline ends came to 7 bases. This CDR3 is 13 amino acids long. The CDR3 DNA sequence: TGTGCCAGCAGTCCCGACATGAACACTGAAGCTTTCTTT. Amino acids: CASSPDMNTEAFF.

This clone was counted between two and nine times. The CDR3 DNA reads as TGTGCCAGCAGTCGTACAGGGTTAAACGGCTACACCTTC. Its translation is CASSRTGLNGYTF. The chain joins TRBV3-1 (or the pseudogene TRBV3-2) to TRBJ1-2, with D tentatively TRBD1 (6 bases). The V gene lost 6 bases and the J gene lost 8 bases, with 16 bases spanning the gap. The CDR3 is made up of 13 amino acids. Germline values: CDR1 LGHDT, CDR2 YNNKEL (reference sequence).

This rearrangement joins TRBV2 to TRBJ1-1, with D maybe TRBD1 (5 bases). The CDR3 loop spans 14 amino acids. Germline-derived CDR1 and CDR2 are SNHLY and FYNNEI. V was trimmed by 2 bases and J by 4 bases, leaving 11 bases between them. CDR3 nucleotide sequence: TGTGCCAGCAGTGAAAGGCAGGGAGTCACTGAAGCTTTCTTT. It yields the protein CASSERQGVTEAFF.

The gene calls are TRBV7-2 and TRBJ2-7; 12 positions match TRBD2. Germline CDR1 reads SGHTA; CDR2 reads FQGNSA. V shed 4 bases and J 4 bases; nucleotides not matched to a gene: 5. The CDR3 runs to 15 residues. DNA for the CDR3: TGTGCCAGCAGCTCCGCGACTAGCGGGGGTTACGAGCAGTACTTC. Translation gives CASSSATSGGYEQYF.

DNA for the CDR3: TGTGCCAGCAGTGATTTGGGATCTGGAAACACCATATATTTT. This sequence encodes CASSDLGSGNTIYF. V usage is TRBV6-1 and J usage is TRBJ1-3; D is ambiguous. Trimming took 3 bases from V and 1 from J, leaving 7 bases between them. CDR1 MNHNS and CDR2 SASEGT come from the germline V gene. The CDR3 is 14 amino acids.

This chain connects TRBV7-2 to TRBJ2-2; D remains ambiguous. The CDR3 runs to 12 residues. Germline values: CDR1 SGHTA, CDR2 FQGNSA. V was cut by 7 bases and J by 3 bases, with 6 bases left in between. The CDR3 nucleotides are TGTGCCAGCACGAAGGACACCGGGGAGCTGTTTTTT. Translation: CASTKDTGELFF.

DNA of the CDR3: TGTGCCAGCAGCTTAGGCTTGGGGAGCCCCACTAGCACAGATACGCAGTATTTT. Translation: CASSLGLGSPTSTDTQYF. The chain couples TRBV13 to TRBJ2-3, with D possibly matching TRBD2 (5 bases). V was pared by 0 bases and J by 0 bases, with 16 bases between. Germline lookup yields CDR1 PRHDT and CDR2 FYEKMQ (reference sequence). This CDR3 has 18 amino acids.

This clone appeared once. The chain has TRBV6-5 and TRBJ1-2; 7 nucleotides agree with TRBD1. V dropped 6 bases and J dropped 4; count of bases not matched to a gene: 8. CDR3 length equals 14 residues. Germline V CDR1 and CDR2: MNHEY, SVGAGI. CDR3 region: CASSQRDSLYGYTF. The CDR3 DNA reads TGTGCCAGCAGCCAAAGGGACAGCCTCTATGGCTACACCTTC.

The V and J genes are TRBV18 and TRBJ1-2; no clear D. Germline V gene data show CDR1 as KGHSH and CDR2 as LQKENI. The ends were cut back, 3 bases at V and 4 bases at J, with 15 bases in the middle. CDR3 length: 15 amino acids. The DNA of the CDR3 is TGTGCCAGCTCACCCGCCAGGAACTCAGGCTATGGCTACACCTTC. It is translated as CASSPARNSGYGYTF.

The V call is TRBV5-1, the J call TRBJ2-7; D gene uncertain. Germline CDR1 and CDR2: SGHRS and YFSETQ. V was shortened by 4 bases and J by 4 bases, with 21 bases between the two germline ends. This CDR3 region has 16 residues. The CDR3 region has the DNA TGCGCCAGCAGCCCTCTGGGGTCCCGGTACGAATACGAGCAGTACTTC. It codes for CASSPLGSRYEYEQYF.

The chain joins TRBV4-3 to TRBJ2-2; 11 bases map to TRBD2. The CDR3 consists of 17 residues. V lost 3 bases to trimming and J lost 5 bases; unmatched junction nucleotides: 8. Germline V gene sequence: CDR1 LGHNA, CDR2 YSLEER. In DNA form, the CDR3 reads TGCGCCAGCAGCCAGAATAGCGGGGGGGCGAGAACCGGGGAGCTGTTTTTT. The encoded protein is CASSQNSGGARTGELFF.

This clone appeared a single time. V is TRBV18 and J is TRBJ1-2, with a possible D match to TRBD1 (5 bases). This CDR3 is built from 14 residues. Trimming pared 5 bases from V and 5 bases from J, leaving 15 bases between. CDR1 is KGHSH, CDR2 LQKENI, per germline. The CDR3 protein is CASSSVQGRYGYTF. In DNA form, the CDR3 reads TGTGCCAGCTCATCCGTGCAGGGACGGTATGGCTACACCTTC.

The chain carries TRBV6-5 and TRBJ1-1; tentatively, D is TRBD1 (5 bases). This CDR3 is built from 15 residues. From germline, CDR1 is MNHEY and CDR2 SVGAGI. V lost 3 bases and J 1 base, leaving 12 bases between the germline ends. The CDR3 nucleotides read TGTGCCAGCAGTTATGTTTGGGGGACGAACACTGAAGCTTTCTTT. It yields the protein CASSYVWGTNTEAFF.